This TCR beta chain originates from a study of tumor and adjacent non-tumor tissue in lung cancer. Study context: On average, productive TCRbeta reads reached about 4.17 million per sample.

Of note for this clonotype: Its specificity is unknown. One base away lies a much larger clone, so this may be a sequencing read error.

Overall study findings and caveats: Significantly higher TCR diversity was found in tumor than normal lung.

TCRbeta libraries were built with three rounds of nested PCR, modified from ARM-PCR. TCRdb re-called the multiplex PCR reads with MiXCR, one entry per CDR3 protein. Among 70,000 to 80,000 distinct CDR3 sequences listed, roughly 72% were seen once. This sample's RNA came from whole unsorted tissue. Trimming took 4 bases from V and 5 from J; bases not matched to a gene: 5. The CDR3 is made up of 15 amino acids. Per the germline V gene, CDR1 is SGHNT and CDR2 is YYREEE (reference sequence). The receptor's source is a woman between 40 and 50 years old with non-small cell lung cancer. The genes are TRBV5-4 and TRBJ1-6, with TRBD1 matching 8 bases. The sample taken for sequencing was lung tumor tissue. For the CDR3, the DNA is TGTGCCAGCAGCCCGTGGACAGGGAATAATTCACCCCTCCACTTT. Translating it yields CASSPWTGNNSPLHF.